What follows are 27 T cell receptor beta chains derived from one specimen sequenced in a study of T cell responses to AZD1222 COVID-19 vaccine. The repertoire was sequenced with immunoSEQ multiplex PCR; TCRdb's copy has only in-frame clones and lacks some. The data show 250,000 to 300,000 clones, approximately 94% seen once. Sequencing used peripheral blood, obtained 28 days after the second AZD1222 dose. The receptors were sampled from an adult who received the AZD1222 COVID-19 vaccine.

In nucleotides, the CDR3 is TGTGCCAGCTATAACCCGGGGCATACTGAAGCTTTCTTT. Translated, it gives CASYNPGHTEAFF. The J gene is TRBJ1-1, the V gene TRBV6-5; TRBD1 is a possible D gene (5 bases). CDR3 length: 13 residues. Trimming cost V 8 bases and J 5 bases, with 15 bases left between them. Germline CDR1 and CDR2: MNHEY and SVGAGI.

The V call is TRBV5-1, the J call TRBJ1-6; no definite D call. Looked up from germline, CDR1 is SGHRS and CDR2 is YFSETQ. The V and J ends lost 3 bases and 8 bases respectively, with 12 bases between them. The CDR3 runs to 14 residues. Written as DNA, the CDR3 is TGCGCCAGCAGCTCCTCGCCGCGTGATTCACCCCTCCACTTT. Translating it yields CASSSSPRDSPLHF. Complete variable domain (other parts from reference TRBV5-1 and TRBJ1-6): KAGVTQTPRYLIKTRGQQVTLSCSPISGHRSVSWYQQTPGQGLQFLFEYFSETQRNKGNFPGRFSGRQFSNSRSEMNVSTLELGDSALYLCASSSSPRDSPLHFGNGTRLTVT.

The CDR3 protein is CASSDGTGQNTEAFF. DNA for the CDR3: TGTGCCAGCAGTGACGGGACAGGCCAGAACACTGAAGCTTTCTTT. The rearrangement uses TRBV6-4 and TRBJ1-1; TRBD1 agrees at 8 bases. The J segment lost 1 base and the V segment lost 2 bases, leaving 3 bases of the junction unmatched. The CDR3 has 15 amino acids. Germline CDR1 reads MRHNA; CDR2 reads SNTAGT.

The J gene is TRBJ1-4, the V gene TRBV19; D not resolved. The CDR3 extends over 14 amino acids. The germline gives CDR1 LNHDA, CDR2 SQIVND (reference sequence). Trimming took off 5 bases at V and 7 bases at J, with 14 bases between the two ends. In DNA, the CDR3 is TGTGCCAGTAGTCCCCAGGTTACCCCTGAAAAACTGTTTTTT. Protein product: CASSPQVTPEKLFF.

The CDR3 sequence is CARSCHNEQFF. CDR3 DNA: TGCGCCAGGTCATGTCACAATGAGCAGTTCTTC. The chain couples TRBV5-1 to TRBJ2-1, with D hard to call. The CDR3 is made up of 11 amino acids. Germline CDR1 is SGHRS and CDR2 is YFSETQ. Trimming cost V 8 bases and J 5 bases, with 8 bases left between them. Drawing the rest from reference TRBV5-1 and TRBJ2-1, the complete variable domain is KAGVTQTPRYLIKTRGQQVTLSCSPISGHRSVSWYQQTPGQGLQFLFEYFSETQRNKGNFPGRFSGRQFSNSRSEMNVSTLELGDSALYLCARSCHNEQFFGPGTRLTVL.

The chain joins TRBV5-1 to TRBJ2-3; 10 positions match TRBD2. The CDR3 runs 16 residues. The germline V gene encodes CDR1 SGHRS and CDR2 YFSETQ. V lost 2 bases to trimming and J lost 1 base; unmatched junction nucleotides: 4. This chain's CDR3 is CASSFLGLAGTDTQYF. In DNA form, the CDR3 reads TGCGCCAGCAGCTTCCTAGGACTAGCGGGCACAGATACGCAGTATTTT.

The chain links TRBV5-1 to TRBJ2-5; TRBD1 might be the D (6 bases). The CDR3 has 15 amino acids. Germline V gene data show CDR1 as SGHRS and CDR2 as YFSETQ. V was shortened by 7 bases and J by 3 bases, with 19 bases between the two germline ends. DNA for the CDR3: TGCGCCAGCTTCCAGACAGGTCCCTTCGAAGAGACCCAGTACTTC. Protein product: CASFQTGPFEETQYF.

The chain employs TRBV2 and TRBJ2-4; a possible D gene is TRBD1 (5 bases). The germline CDR1 and CDR2 sequences are SNHLY and FYNNEI. V shed 1 base and J shed 8 bases, with 9 bases lying between them. The CDR3 spans 13 residues. In DNA, the CDR3 is TGTGCCAGCAGTGAAGGGCTAGGGGACATTCAGTACTTC. Translating it yields CASSEGLGDIQYF.

The gene calls are TRBV11-1 and TRBJ2-4; 7 nucleotides match TRBD1. Unmatched junction bases numbered 3, after V lost 5 bases and J lost 2 bases. Germline V gene data show CDR1 as SGHAT and CDR2 as FQDESV (reference sequence). This CDR3 has 14 residues. The CDR3 reads CASSPRGTKNIQYF. CDR3 sequence (DNA): TGTGCCAGCAGCCCCAGGGGGACCAAAAACATTCAGTACTTC.

V gene TRBV5-1 combines with J gene TRBJ2-3; 8 nucleotides agree with TRBD2. The germline V gene has CDR1 SGHRS and CDR2 YFSETQ. Germline trimming cut 1 base from V and 4 bases from J; bases unmatched to any gene: 2. The CDR3 spans 14 residues. The CDR3 protein is CASSLQLAADTQYF. CDR3 nucleotide sequence: TGCGCCAGCAGCTTGCAACTAGCGGCAGATACGCAGTATTTT.

The rearrangement links TRBV28 to TRBJ1-1; 7 positions agree with TRBD1. Trimming cost V 6 bases and J 7 bases; bases outside gene matches: 14. This CDR3 comprises 15 residues. Germline lookup yields CDR1 MDHEN and CDR2 SYDVKM. In DNA, the CDR3 is TGTGCCAGCAGGCCGCCGGACAGGCGAAATATTGAAGCTTTCTTT. Its translation: CASRPPDRRNIEAFF.

The chain is built from TRBV5-1 and TRBJ1-2; no clear D gene. This CDR3 comprises 14 residues. Germline-derived CDR1 and CDR2 are SGHRS and YFSETQ. V lost 9 bases to trimming and J lost 0 bases, with 15 bases between them. This chain's CDR3 is CATSITSPNYGYTF. The CDR3 bases are TGCGCCACCTCTATCACAAGTCCTAACTATGGCTACACCTTC.

For this clone: The sample holds other DNA sequences that translate to the same CDR3. CDR3 loop: CASSLVGEETQYF. Written as DNA, the CDR3 is TGCGCCAGCAGCTTGGTTGGGGAAGAGACCCAGTACTTC. This chain connects TRBV5-1 to TRBJ2-5, with unresolved D. V was cut by 0 bases and J by 3 bases, with 6 bases left in between. From germline, CDR1 is SGHRS and CDR2 YFSETQ. The CDR3 has 13 residues.

This chain connects TRBV7-6 to TRBJ2-3; D is ambiguous. CDR1 SGHVS and CDR2 FNYEAQ come from the germline V gene. There are 15 residues in the CDR3. Trimming left V 1 base short and J 0 bases short, with 8 bases between. The CDR3 nucleotides are TGTGCCAGCAGCTTAGGCGGTACTAGCACAGATACGCAGTATTTT. Its translation is CASSLGGTSTDTQYF.

This rearrangement joins TRBV6-6 to TRBJ2-7; the match to TRBD1 covers 10 bases. After removal of 8 bases from V and 7 bases from J, the junction contained 14 bases not matched to a gene. The CDR3 runs 15 residues. Germline lookup yields CDR1 MNHNY and CDR2 SVGAGI (reference sequence). CDR3 nucleotides: TGTGCCAGCCTCCGCCGGGACAGGGGCTATCGGGAGCAGTACTTC. This codes for CASLRRDRGYREQYF.

A few counts support this clone. J is TRBJ1-2 and V is TRBV2; D ambiguous. The germline CDR1 and CDR2 sequences are SNHLY and FYNNEI. V dropped 7 bases and J dropped 8 bases, with 14 bases sitting between them. The CDR3 has 12 amino acids. Written as DNA, the CDR3 is TGTGCCAGCATTGGGCGCCCCGGGGGCTACACCTTC. It specifies CASIGRPGGYTF.

The CDR3 region is CASSLGRGYEQYF. As DNA, the CDR3 is TGTGCCAGTAGTCTGGGGAGAGGGTACGAGCAGTACTTC. The chain recombines TRBV19 with TRBJ2-7; D may be TRBD2 (5 bases). Trimming removed 5 bases from V and 4 bases from J, with 12 bases in between. The germline V gene has CDR1 LNHDA and CDR2 SQIVND (reference sequence). The CDR3 totals 13 residues.

The J gene is TRBJ1-1, the V gene TRBV25-1, with a weak D call TRBD1 (6 bases). V lost 7 bases, J lost 10 bases, and 19 bases lay in between. Germline V lookup: CDR1 MGHDK, CDR2 SYGVNS. The CDR3 contains 13 residues. The CDR3 spells CASTRGGGFVAFF. The CDR3 coding sequence is TGTGCCAGCACCAGAGGGGGGGGGTTTGTAGCTTTCTTT. The whole variable domain, remainder taken from reference TRBV25-1 and TRBJ1-1, is EADIYQTPRYLVIGTGKKITLECSQTMGHDKMYWYQQDPGMELHLIHYSYGVNSTEKGDLSSESTVSRIRTEHFPLTLESARPSHTSQYLCASTRGGGFVAFFGQGTRLTVV.

The J gene is TRBJ2-3, the V gene TRBV11-2; 12 nucleotides match TRBD2. The CDR3 length is 16 residues. The junction had 4 bases not matched to a gene; V was cut back by 4 bases and J by 2 bases. CDR1 and CDR2 (germline): SGHAT, FQNNGV. The CDR3 nucleotides are TGTGCCAGCAGCTACACTAGCGGGAGGTTCACAGATACGCAGTATTTT. Encoded protein: CASSYTSGRFTDTQYF.

This clone was seen just once. The chain combines TRBV28 with TRBJ2-7; 7 bases agree with TRBD1. Germline CDR1 reads MDHEN; CDR2 reads SYDVKM. V shed 6 bases and J 2 bases; nucleotides not matched to a gene: 10. The CDR3 has 15 amino acids. CDR3: CASSNTGQATYEQYF. DNA of the CDR3: TGTGCCAGCAGCAACACTGGACAGGCTACCTACGAGCAGTACTTC.

In DNA, the CDR3 is TGTGCCAGCTCACCGGGCATCCGCACAGATACGCAGTATTTT. This encodes CASSPGIRTDTQYF. The chain links TRBV18 to TRBJ2-3; D is undetermined. Germline loops: CDR1 KGHSH, CDR2 LQKENI. The CDR3 totals 14 residues. V was clipped by 3 bases and J by 1 base, with 8 bases between them.

V gene TRBV7-2 combines with J gene TRBJ1-3, with no clear D. This CDR3 has 14 residues. V lost 8 bases and J 1 base, leaving 12 bases between the germline ends. CDR1 and CDR2 from the germline V gene are SGHTA and FQGNSA. In DNA, the CDR3 is TGTGCCAGCCGAGAGATGGGTTCTGGAAACACCATATATTTT. This gives the protein CASREMGSGNTIYF.

This clone was counted a single time. V usage is TRBV4-2 and J usage is TRBJ1-1; 8 nucleotides align to TRBD1. The CDR3 spans 17 residues. Germline assignment: CDR1 LGHNA and CDR2 YNFKEQ. The V and J ends lost 3 bases and 0 bases, in that order; junction bases with no gene match: 9. Written as DNA, the CDR3 is TGTGCCAGCAGCCAGGGTCAGACAGGGGTCTTGAACACTGAAGCTTTCTTT. This encodes CASSQGQTGVLNTEAFF.

J is TRBJ1-4 and V is TRBV10-3, with D perhaps matching TRBD1 (6 bases). Germline values: CDR1 ENHRY, CDR2 SYGVKD. CDR3 length: 16 residues. The V gene lost 11 bases and the J gene lost 4 bases, with 23 bases spanning the gap. CDR3 bases: TGTGCCTCCGAGAGGGGGGATTCTTCAGTTAATGAAAAACTGTTTTTT. Residues: CASERGDSSVNEKLFF.

This chain connects TRBV27 to TRBJ1-4; D is unresolved. The CDR3 has 15 amino acids. Germline V lookup: CDR1 MNHEY, CDR2 SMNVEV (reference sequence). Trimming cost V 6 bases and J 6 bases, with 17 bases left between them. The CDR3 loop is CASSPWFRPDEKLFF. CDR3 coding DNA: TGTGCCAGCAGCCCCTGGTTCCGGCCGGATGAAAAACTGTTTTTT.

The rearrangement uses TRBV5-1 and TRBJ1-3, with D possibly matching TRBD1 (5 bases). This CDR3 comprises 15 residues. V was shortened by 0 bases and J by 0 bases, with 7 bases between the two germline ends. CDR1 is SGHRS and CDR2 is YFSETQ in the germline V gene. The CDR3 is CASSLGQHSGNTIYF. The DNA for the CDR3 is TGCGCCAGCAGCTTGGGACAGCACTCTGGAAACACCATATATTTT. The complete variable domain, with remaining parts taken from reference TRBV5-1 and TRBJ1-3, reads KAGVTQTPRYLIKTRGQQVTLSCSPISGHRSVSWYQQTPGQGLQFLFEYFSETQRNKGNFPGRFSGRQFSNSRSEMNVSTLELGDSALYLCASSLGQHSGNTIYFGEGSWLTVV.

This clone was seen a handful of times. The genes are TRBV9 and TRBJ1-5; TRBD1 aligns across 12 bases. This CDR3 region has 14 residues. After removal of 3 bases from V and 6 bases from J, the junction contained 1 base not matched to a gene. CDR1 is SGDLS and CDR2 is YYNGEE in the germline V gene. The DNA of the CDR3 is TGTGCCAGCAGCGCGGGACAGGGGGCTCAGCCCCAGCATTTT. Protein product: CASSAGQGAQPQHF.